This T cell receptor (beta chain) was retrieved from a study of metastatic and nonmetastatic thyroid tumors. Turning to the study itself: Patients with malignant and benign thyroid disease provided blood and tumor or nodule tissue, whose repertoires were compared. Study results and caveats: The reported finding was significantly higher TCR beta diversity in malignant thyroid tumors relative to benign nodules, in blood and tumor.

All patients were treatment-naive before thyroid surgery. Authors' methods: To classify distant metastasis in papillary thyroid cancer, a model was built from CDR3 differences across clinicopathological groups. TCRdb re-clonotyped the PCR reads via MiXCR. TCRdb's processing, not the authors', yielded these V and J calls. The sample includes a few thousand clones, roughly 25% of them seen just once. Germline CDR1 and CDR2: LGHDT and YNNKEL (reference sequence). There are 16 residues in the CDR3. The V end was cut by 3 bases, the J end by 3 bases, with 16 bases between. This clone ranks as medium-sized (0.01 to 0.1%). No antigen is known for it.

The TCR was taken from a female donor with papillary thyroid cancer or a benign thyroid nodule (not recorded which). Some clones in this sample may be carry-over from other donors' samples. J is TRBJ2-3 and V is TRBV3-1; D might be TRBD2 (8 bases). Sequenced sample: tumor tissue. The CDR3 DNA follows: TGTGCCAGCAGCCAGAGGGGGCCGGGAGGGACAGATACGCAGTATTTT. Translating it yields CASSQRGPGGTDTQYF.